The 17 T cell receptor beta chains presented below share a single source sample, sequenced in a study of OX40 agonist ivuxolimab in advanced cancers. The data were produced by immunoSEQ multiplex PCR, yet TCRdb's version contains in-frame clones alone and is incomplete. The sample carries about 86,000 clones, about 83% recorded once. Source: CD4+ or CD8+ T cells sorted from blood, taken in a trial of the OX40 agonist ivuxolimab. All receptors derive from an adult with an advanced solid tumor such as melanoma, head and neck, liver or kidney cancer.

The chain joins TRBV2 to TRBJ1-2; D is undetermined. The CDR3 length is 15 residues. The ends were cut back, 3 bases at V and 2 bases at J, with 13 bases in the middle. CDR1 SNHLY and CDR2 FYNNEI come from the germline V gene. The CDR3 sequence: CASSETTHANYGYTF. CDR3 sequence (DNA): TGTGCCAGCAGTGAGACGACACACGCCAACTATGGCTACACCTTC.

The gene calls are TRBV19 and TRBJ1-1; D unresolved. The germline V gene encodes CDR1 LNHDA and CDR2 SQIVND (reference sequence). This CDR3 is 14 amino acids long. V shed 3 bases and J shed 4 bases, with 12 bases lying between them. CDR3: CASSISSAGTEAFF. The CDR3 DNA sequence: TGTGCCAGTAGTATTAGTTCTGCAGGCACTGAAGCTTTCTTT.

CDR3 DNA sequence: TGCGCCAGCAGCCAAGTGGAGGGGGCTAACTACTACGAGCAGTACTTC. Protein sequence: CASSQVEGANYYEQYF. The V and J genes are TRBV4-1 and TRBJ2-7; D might be TRBD1 (7 bases). The CDR3 loop spans 16 amino acids. In germline, CDR1 is MGHRA, CDR2 YSYEKL. V lost 1 base, J lost 3 bases, and 16 bases lay in between.

The V and J genes are TRBV4-3 and TRBJ1-6; maybe TRBD1 (5 bases). Between the trimmed V and J ends, which lost 0 bases and 8 bases, there was a span of 17 bases. The CDR3 runs to 17 residues. Per the germline V gene, CDR1 is LGHNA and CDR2 is YSLEER. The chain's CDR3 is CASSQEHVQGFDSPLHF. DNA of the CDR3: TGCGCCAGCAGCCAAGAACACGTCCAGGGATTTGATTCACCCCTCCACTTT.

This chain links TRBV10-1 with TRBJ1-6; D might be TRBD1 (6 bases). Germline V lookup: CDR1 WNHNN, CDR2 SYGVQD (reference sequence). The V and J ends lost 4 bases and 7 bases respectively, with 11 bases between them. This CDR3 has 14 amino acids. CDR3 region: CASSVGGTNSPLHF. CDR3 bases: TGCGCCAGCAGTGTAGGGGGGACAAATTCACCCCTCCACTTT.

V usage is TRBV7-3 and J usage is TRBJ2-3; D perhaps matches TRBD1 (7 bases). Per the germline V gene, CDR1 is SGHTA and CDR2 is FQGTGA. The ends were cut back, 3 bases at V and 2 bases at J, with 9 bases in the middle. CDR3 size: 14 residues. CDR3 sequence: CASSFRGVTDTQYF. In DNA form, the CDR3 reads TGTGCCAGCAGCTTCAGGGGGGTCACAGATACGCAGTATTTT.

This rearrangement joins TRBV7-8 to TRBJ2-6; D gene uncertain. V was trimmed by 5 bases and J by 0 bases, leaving 14 bases between them. The length of the CDR3 is 17 residues. Germline V gene lookup returns CDR1 SGHVS and CDR2 FQNEAQ. The CDR3 is CASSLGPGLSGANVLTF. As DNA, the CDR3 is TGTGCCAGCAGCCTGGGTCCGGGCCTCTCTGGGGCCAACGTCCTGACTTTC.

This chain connects TRBV21-1 to TRBJ2-7; whether TRBD2, the table's D call, matches the DNA was not checked. TRBV21-1 is deemed a pseudogene. The CDR3 spans 17 residues. The CDR3 bases are TGTGCCAGCAGCAATACTTTAGCGGGCCTAATCTCCTACGAGCAGTACTTC. Its protein product is CASSNTLAGLISYEQYF.

The chain has TRBV6-1 and TRBJ2-3, with 9 bases matching TRBD1. The junction had 5 bases not matched to a gene; V was cut back by 1 base and J by 6 bases. CDR1 and CDR2 from the germline V gene are MNHNS and SASEGT. The CDR3 consists of 15 residues. The DNA of the CDR3 is TGTGCCAGCAGTGAAGGGGGACAGGGCGGCGATACGCAGTATTTT. This translates into CASSEGGQGGDTQYF.

The rearrangement joins TRBV20-1 to TRBJ2-1; D uncertain. The germline V and J ends were trimmed by 5 bases and 8 bases, with 7 bases remaining between them. Germline V gives CDR1 DFQATT, CDR2 SNEGSKA (reference sequence). The CDR3 is 10 residues long. CDR3 sequence reads: CSAGYDEQFF. CDR3 DNA sequence: TGCAGTGCTGGGTACGATGAGCAGTTCTTC.

This chain links TRBV15 with TRBJ1-1, with a weak D call TRBD1 (5 bases). Germline CDR1 reads LNHNV; CDR2 reads YYDKDF (reference sequence). Trimming left V 5 bases short and J 2 bases short, with 12 bases between. This CDR3 spans 14 amino acids. CDR3 loop: CATSWDGGNTEAFF. The CDR3, as DNA: TGTGCCACCAGCTGGGACGGGGGTAACACTGAAGCTTTCTTT.

The rearrangement joins TRBV2 to TRBJ2-1; D is uncertain. CDR3 length equals 13 residues. Germline values: CDR1 SNHLY, CDR2 FYNNEI. V gave up 4 bases and J gave up 9 bases, with 13 bases separating them. CDR3: CASSVGLDGEQFF. The CDR3 coding sequence is TGTGCCAGCAGTGTCGGTCTAGACGGTGAGCAGTTCTTC.

This chain joins TRBV15 and TRBJ1-6; D is possibly TRBD1 (5 bases). CDR3 size: 17 residues. CDR1 and CDR2 (germline): LNHNV, YYDKDF (reference sequence). V lost 5 bases and J lost 0, with 14 bases in between. The CDR3 bases are TGTGCCACCAGCCCGACGACAGTTAGCTCCTATAATTCACCCCTCCACTTT. It yields the protein CATSPTTVSSYNSPLHF. The variable domain in full, with the rest retrieved from reference TRBV15 and TRBJ1-6, is DAMVIQNPRYQVTQFGKPVTLSCSQTLNHNVMYWYQQKSSQAPKLLFHYYDKDFNNEADTPDNFQSRRPNTSFCFLDIRSPGLGDTAMYLCATSPTTVSSYNSPLHFGNGTRLTVT.

The chain couples TRBV7-9 to TRBJ1-1; TRBD1 might be the D (6 bases). The V end lost 1 base, the J end lost 6 bases, and 15 bases lay between the germline ends. The CDR3 is 15 amino acids. The germline gives CDR1 SEHNR, CDR2 FQNEAQ (reference sequence). CDR3 sequence (DNA): TGTGCCAGCAGCTTAGAGGGGGTAGGGCTTGCTGAAGCTTTCTTT. Translated, it gives CASSLEGVGLAEAFF.

The chain uses TRBV18 and TRBJ1-1; D unresolved. Deletions cut 3 bases from V and 3 bases from J, with 17 bases between. This CDR3 is 16 amino acids long. CDR1 is KGHSH, CDR2 LQKENI, per germline. The CDR3 DNA reads as TGTGCCAGCTCACCCACTACGGGAGGAGGTGACACTGAAGCTTTCTTT. It encodes CASSPTTGGGDTEAFF.

The rearrangement joins TRBV5-1 to TRBJ2-5, with 7 bases identical to TRBD2. V lost 7 bases, J lost 0 bases, and 6 bases stayed unmatched. The CDR3 runs 14 residues. Germline CDR1 SGHRS, CDR2 YFSETQ. The CDR3 DNA sequence: TGCGCCAGCGACCTGGGAGGGTACCAAGAGACCCAGTACTTC. Its translation is CASDLGGYQETQYF.

The chain has TRBV6-5 and TRBJ1-1; no clear D. Germline CDR1 is MNHEY and CDR2 is SVGAGI. Between the trimmed V and J ends, which lost 6 bases and 2 bases, there was a span of 10 bases. The CDR3 length is 13 residues. This chain's CDR3 is CASRLARNTEAFF. The CDR3 nucleotides read TGTGCCAGCAGACTGGCTCGTAACACTGAAGCTTTCTTT.